This TCR beta chain was retrieved from a study of OX40 agonist ivuxolimab in advanced cancers. On the study more broadly: The patients received ivuxolimab by intravenous route every 2 weeks at 0.01 to 10 mg/kg. Participants could have had prior anti-PD-1, anti-PD-L1 or anti-CTLA-4 therapy, and about 40% had some.

The timepoints at which blood was sampled were baseline, cycle 4 day 1, and cycle 7 day 1. Some clones are missing from TCRdb's copy, which holds only in-frame ones; the method was immunoSEQ multiplex PCR. Found here are over 85,000 clones, around nine tenths of them singletons; the top ten hold 0.27%. V lost 1 base and J 3 bases, leaving 7 bases between the germline ends. The CDR3 runs to 13 residues. Looked up from germline, CDR1 is SNHLY and CDR2 is FYNNEI. The source was CD4+ or CD8+ T cells sorted from blood, collected in a trial of the OX40 agonist ivuxolimab. J is TRBJ2-7 and V is TRBV2, with a possible D match to TRBD1 (5 bases). This receptor was obtained from an adult with an advanced solid tumor such as melanoma, head and neck, liver or kidney cancer. Here the CDR3 DNA reads TGTGCCAGCAGTGAAGGAACAGGCTACGAGCAGTACTTC. Its protein is CASSEGTGYEQYF.